The rows below give T cell receptor beta chains drawn from one sample of a study of Ad26.COV2.S vaccination and SARS-CoV-2 variants. Here immunoSEQ multiplex PCR was the method, and the copy in TCRdb shows in-frame clones only, minus some. The sample lists a few hundred thousand clones, roughly 91% seen once, with about 3% in the top ten. Sequenced here: peripheral blood, sampled in a trial of Ad26.COV2.S vaccine versus placebo. The receptors derive from a person between 18 and 59 years old who received the Ad26.COV2.S COVID-19 vaccine or a placebo. Both conserved end residues are part of each CDR3. Fields, in order: D gene, V gene, J gene, clone size, CDR3 protein, CDR3 DNA. The D gene is left open where the match is weak. Clone size is stated in some rows and not others, as once, few, many or a class when expanded.

NA	TRBV27	TRBJ1-4	NA	CASSTVPTNEKLFF	TGTGCCAGCAGCACCGTCCCAACTAATGAAAAACTGTTTTTT
TRBD1	TRBV11-3	TRBJ1-1	NA	CASSLGDRNTEAFF	TGTGCCAGCAGCTTAGGGGACAGGAACACTGAAGCTTTCTTT
NA	TRBV6-5	TRBJ1-5	NA	CASSALGGNQPQHF	TGTGCCAGCTCGGCCCTAGGGGGAAATCAGCCCCAGCATTTT
NA	TRBV9	TRBJ2-3	NA	CASSVGGSTDTQYF	TGTGCCAGCAGCGTAGGGGGGAGCACAGATACGCAGTATTTT
NA	TRBV5-1	TRBJ2-2	NA	CASSNRVIILGPNTGELFF	TGCGCCAGCAGCAACAGGGTGATAATTTTGGGACCGAACACCGGGGAGCTGTTTTTT
TRBD1	TRBV5-1	TRBJ1-5	NA	CASSPGQGAQPQHF	TGCGCCAGCAGCCCAGGACAGGGAGCTCAGCCCCAGCATTTT
NA	TRBV7-9	TRBJ1-4	NA	CASSLTASSQEKLFF	TGTGCCAGCAGCTTGACCGCATCCTCACAAGAAAAACTGTTTTTT
NA	TRBV2	TRBJ2-7	NA	CASSTTYLTPREQYF	TGTGCCAGCAGCACGACATACCTTACCCCGAGGGAGCAGTACTTC
TRBD2	TRBV6-4	TRBJ2-1	NA	CASSASPLAGGRNEQFF	TGTGCCAGCAGTGCCTCACCTTTGGCGGGGGGGCGGAATGAGCAGTTCTTC
TRBD1	TRBV5-4	TRBJ2-7	NA	CASSWDRRAYEQYF	TGTGCCAGCAGCTGGGACAGGAGAGCCTACGAGCAGTACTTC
NA	TRBV5-1	TRBJ1-1	NA	CASSLEVLNTEAFF	TGCGCCAGCAGCTTGGAAGTACTGAACACTGAAGCTTTCTTT
TRBD2	TRBV5-5	TRBJ2-3	NA	CASSLGLAGAATQYF	TGTGCCAGCAGCTTGGGTCTAGCGGGGGCGGCTACGCAGTATTTT
NA	TRBV5-1	TRBJ2-7	NA	CASKIDPGYEQYF	TGCGCCAGCAAAATTGACCCCGGGTACGAGCAGTACTTC
TRBD2	TRBV6-2/TRBV6-3	TRBJ2-7	NA	CASSYPPGGRTSYEQYF	TGTGCCAGCAGTTACCCCCCGGGGGGACGGACCTCCTACGAGCAGTACTTC
TRBD2	TRBV9	TRBJ2-1	NA	CASSLKGLAGPYNEQFF	TGTGCCAGCAGCCTGAAGGGTCTAGCGGGGCCATACAATGAGCAGTTCTTC
TRBD1	TRBV6-6	TRBJ1-1	NA	CASSLRGTTEAFF	TGTGCCAGCAGCCTCAGGGGGACCACTGAAGCTTTCTTT
NA	TRBV2	TRBJ2-1	NA	CASSQNYNEQFF	TGTGCCAGCAGTCAGAATTACAATGAGCAGTTCTTC
NA	TRBV5-4	TRBJ1-2	NA	CASRNPQEPYYGYTF	TGTGCCAGCAGAAACCCCCAGGAGCCCTACTATGGCTACACCTTC
NA	TRBV24-1	TRBJ2-2	once	CATSDARRDPTGELFF	TGTGCCACCAGTGACGCTAGGAGGGACCCCACCGGGGAGCTGTTTTTT
NA	TRBV19	TRBJ1-2	NA	CASSNPTTVGGGYTF	TGTGCCAGTAGTAACCCAACGACAGTCGGGGGTGGCTACACCTTC
TRBD2	TRBV4-1	TRBJ2-2	once	CASSQGSMVAGLGELFF	TGCGCCAGCAGCCAAGGTTCGATGGTAGCGGGGTTGGGGGAGCTGTTTTTT
NA	TRBV4-1	TRBJ1-5	NA	CASSQDFDSYSNQPQHF	TGCGCCAGCAGCCAAGATTTTGACAGTTATAGCAATCAGCCCCAGCATTTT
NA	TRBV6-2/TRBV6-3	TRBJ1-1	NA	CASSYGGTEAFF	TGTGCCAGCAGTTACGGTGGGACTGAAGCTTTCTTT
TRBD1	TRBV27	TRBJ2-7	NA	CASSFGTGVAYEQYF	TGTGCCAGCAGTTTCGGGACAGGGGTTGCCTACGAGCAGTACTTC
NA	TRBV4-1	TRBJ2-2	NA	CASSQDGAAGTGELFF	TGCGCCAGCAGCCAAGATGGGGCTGCGGGTACCGGGGAGCTGTTTTTT
TRBD1	TRBV12-3/TRBV12-4	TRBJ2-7	NA	CASSPGQGHEQYF	TGTGCCAGCAGCCCGGGACAGGGCCACGAGCAGTACTTC
NA	TRBV4-1	TRBJ1-5	NA	CASSTPGDQPQHF	TGCGCCAGCAGCACCCCAGGGGATCAGCCCCAGCATTTT
NA	TRBV11-1	TRBJ1-2	NA	CASSPGAYGYTF	TGTGCCAGCAGCCCCGGGGCTTATGGCTACACCTTC
NA	TRBV19	TRBJ2-6	NA	CASSTAFLSSGANVLTF	TGTGCCAGTAGTACGGCATTTCTTAGCTCTGGGGCCAACGTCCTGACTTTC
NA	TRBV9	TRBJ1-1	NA	CASSPWDGNTEAFF	TGTGCCAGCAGCCCATGGGACGGAAACACTGAAGCTTTCTTT
TRBD1	TRBV9	TRBJ2-3	NA	CASSSPRGTGATDTQYF	TGTGCCAGCAGCTCACCAAGGGGGACAGGGGCTACAGATACGCAGTATTTT
TRBD2	TRBV12-3/TRBV12-4	TRBJ2-1	once	CASSSQTGGWFF	TGTGCCAGCAGTTCTCAGACGGGGGGTTGGTTCTTC
NA	TRBV6-6	TRBJ1-4	NA	CASSYGRGGEKLFF	TGTGCCAGCAGTTACGGAAGGGGGGGCGAAAAACTGTTTTTT
TRBD2	TRBV9	TRBJ2-1	NA	CASSFRTSDTYNEQFF	TGTGCCAGCAGCTTCAGGACTAGCGATACCTACAATGAGCAGTTCTTC
TRBD1	TRBV5-1	TRBJ1-1	NA	CASSSDRLNTEAFF	TGCGCCAGCAGCTCGGACAGGTTGAACACTGAAGCTTTCTTT
NA	TRBV7-9	TRBJ1-3	NA	CASSPWNRVPLAGNTIYF	TGTGCCAGCAGCCCGTGGAACAGGGTCCCACTAGCTGGAAACACCATATATTTT
NA	TRBV9	TRBJ2-3	once	CASSDPGLADTQYF	TGTGCCAGCAGCGACCCGGGGCTCGCAGATACGCAGTATTTT
TRBD2	TRBV5-1	TRBJ2-7	NA	CASSLALAGRGEQYF	TGCGCCAGCAGCTTGGCACTAGCGGGAAGGGGCGAGCAGTACTTC
NA	TRBV7-2	TRBJ1-1	NA	CASSPSVVSFGAEGTEAFF	TGTGCCAGCAGCCCCTCGGTTGTATCTTTTGGGGCTGAAGGCACTGAAGCTTTCTTT
NA	TRBV7-2	TRBJ1-5	NA	CASSQEAPRSNQPQHF	TGTGCCAGCAGCCAAGAAGCCCCTCGGAGCAATCAGCCCCAGCATTTT
NA	TRBV2	TRBJ2-5	NA	CASSEAGETQYF	TGTGCCAGCAGTGAAGCGGGGGAGACCCAGTACTTC
TRBD1	TRBV11-2	TRBJ1-3	NA	CASSLGTGGSSGNTIYF	TGTGCCAGCAGCTTAGGGACAGGGGGCTCGTCTGGAAACACCATATATTTT
TRBD1	TRBV9	TRBJ2-7	NA	CASSAGTGTYEQYF	TGTGCCAGCAGCGCCGGGACAGGGACGTACGAGCAGTACTTC
TRBD1	TRBV7-3	TRBJ2-7	NA	CASSFKGASEQYF	TGTGCCAGCAGTTTCAAGGGGGCCAGCGAGCAGTACTTC
TRBD1	TRBV5-5	TRBJ2-5	NA	CASSRGQGAHGETQYF	TGTGCCAGCAGCAGGGGACAGGGGGCGCATGGGGAGACCCAGTACTTC